These 5 T cell receptor beta chains originate from one sample sequenced in a study of T cell responses to AZD1222 COVID-19 vaccine. The assay was immunoSEQ multiplex PCR, and TCRdb's table has in-frame clones only and misses some. The sample has roughly 150,000 clones; 88% are singletons. Sample: peripheral blood, taken on day 0 of AZD1222 vaccination. These TCRs come from an adult in good health.

This clone was observed once. The rearrangement links TRBV30 to TRBJ1-6; 7 bases agree with TRBD1. Germline V gives CDR1 GTSNPN, CDR2 SVGIG (reference sequence). J lost 8 bases, V lost 3 bases, and 7 bases had no gene match. The CDR3 extends over 14 amino acids. Here the CDR3 reads CAWRSGTVYSPLHF. CDR3 coding DNA: TGTGCCTGGAGGTCCGGGACAGTTTATTCACCCCTCCACTTT.

Turning to this clone: This specimen includes other DNA sequences encoding the same CDR3. This chain links TRBV2 with TRBJ1-1; the D is unclear. The CDR3 covers 13 residues. Trimming pared 4 bases from V and 0 bases from J, leaving 6 bases between. Germline CDR1 SNHLY, CDR2 FYNNEI. DNA of the CDR3: TGTGCCAGCAGTGGCCCGATGAACACTGAAGCTTTCTTT. This gives the protein CASSGPMNTEAFF.

This clone was observed once. The chain carries TRBV20-1 and TRBJ1-2; no clear D gene. Trimming removed 6 bases from V and 2 bases from J, with 7 bases in between. Germline-derived CDR1 and CDR2 are DFQATT and SNEGSKA (reference sequence). This CDR3 contains 11 residues. The DNA for the CDR3 is TGCAGTGCCCTAGCCAACTATGGCTACACCTTC. Translating gives CSALANYGYTF.

The chain employs TRBV19 and TRBJ2-1, with D possibly being TRBD1 (6 bases). The CDR3 has 18 amino acids. V was shortened by 2 bases and J by 10 bases, with 27 bases between the two germline ends. The germline V gene has CDR1 LNHDA and CDR2 SQIVND (reference sequence). CDR3 sequence: CASSINRGQSVGREEQFF. Written as DNA, the CDR3 is TGTGCCAGTAGTATAAACCGAGGACAGTCTGTTGGACGTGAGGAGCAGTTCTTC.

The V gene is TRBV4-1, the J gene TRBJ2-3; D gene uncertain. Trimming pared 0 bases from V and 1 base from J, leaving 17 bases between. CDR3 length: 18 residues. The germline gives CDR1 MGHRA, CDR2 YSYEKL. The CDR3 bases are TGCGCCAGCAGCCAAGACCAAAGGCCCCTTGGAGGCACAGATACGCAGTATTTT. This codes for CASSQDQRPLGGTDTQYF.